This T cell receptor beta chain derives from a study of cytomegalovirus exposure and HLA in healthy donors (dated 2017 in TCRdb). Looking at the study overall: According to a later analysis, one platform produced both the roughly 120 validation repertoires and the roughly 660 repertoires of the first cohort. The study combined high-throughput TCR immunosequencing, statistical association of individual TCRs with disease status, and machine learning to predict cytomegalovirus infection status. The study aimed to test whether signatures of past pathogen exposure could be identified by cataloging public T cell receptors. A separate validation cohort of over 95 different subjects was used in addition to the approximately 640-subject first cohort. What the authors observed across the whole study: Three of the identified cytomegalovirus-associated TCR beta chains were confirmed in vitro to be specific for cytomegalovirus antigens. Subsequent analysis determined that TCRs grouped into clusters in the first cohort also showed a tendency toward co-occurrence across the 120 validation repertoires, and approximately 94% of cluster scores exceeded 0. While some public TCRs were present in many individuals, most TCR sequences turned up only very rarely across donors. According to the authors, the approach could potentially be generalized to other disease states and immunological phenotypes. In both the original and validation cohorts, the classifier was reported to diagnose cytomegalovirus status with high specificity and sensitivity. In the study, about 150 TCR beta chains were listed as associated with cytomegalovirus. A later analysis lacked HLA typing for the validation cohort, so it scored co-occurrence in that cohort across all 120 or so repertoires.

Remarks on this clone: No cognate antigen has been identified for it. The input lacks base qualities; no much larger clone sits a single base away.

Sequences MNHEY (CDR1) and SMNVEV (CDR2) are obtained from the germline V gene (reference sequence). Trimming takes 4 bases from V and 5 bases from J, and the germline ends sit 17 bases apart. CDR3 length: 16 amino acids, cysteine to phenylalanine. CDR3 DNA only is kept here, 48 bases in frame from base 1. Library generation was performed with the immunoSEQ multiplex PCR assay. As for the authors' bioinformatics: A statistical classification framework was built to diagnose cytomegalovirus status from the catalog of TCR beta chain sequences. This is the immuneACCESS table as TCRdb keeps it, with only in-frame sequences that have V and J called. A part of the clones is gone; compared with another copy, unresolved V genes explain less than half, and the rest is unexplained. V and J calls and clone size are as listed in that table; D and trimming were resolved from the DNA. The sample data list nearly 110,000 clones, and about 88% of these were observed just once. The ten biggest clones cover around 1.9% of the sample.

The donors were included in the validation cohort of 100 to 150 subjects, a group kept apart from the roughly 700-subject first cohort. The receptor's source is a woman younger than 35 in good health and CMV-seropositive. Sequenced: PBMCs. The V and J genes are TRBV27 and TRBJ1-4; the D gene is perhaps TRBD1, on 5 matching bases. The DNA is TGTGCCAGCAGTTCCCTCCCGGGCGGGGCGAATGAAAAACTGTTTTTT. It codes for CASSSLPGGANEKLFF. With all but the CDR3 taken from the reference TRBV27 and TRBJ1-4 genes, the full variable domain is: EAQVTQNPRYLITVTGKKLTVTCSQNMNHEYMSWYRQDPGLGLRQIYYSMNVEVTDKGDVPEGYKVSRKEKRNFPLILESPSPNQTSLYFCASSSLPGGANEKLFFGSGTQLSVL.